The 18 T cell receptor beta chains reported below all come from one sample, sequenced in a study of CD8+ T cells in alopecia areata. Sequencing used cDNA as its template, made by extracting RNA and reverse transcribing it. Clones were read by immunoSEQ multiplex PCR, and TCRdb kept only the in-frame ones, dropping some. This table holds approximately 100,000 clones, about 40% found once. The sample taken for sequencing was CD4+ T cells sorted from blood. These TCRs come from a human donor with alopecia areata.

This clone was counted a few times. This CDR3 is also generated by other DNA sequences in the sample. The V and J genes are TRBV29-1 and TRBJ2-2; D is ambiguous. Per the germline V gene, CDR1 is SQVTM and CDR2 is ANQGSEA. V was pared by 3 bases and J by 2 bases, with 4 bases between. This CDR3 comprises 12 residues. CDR3 protein: CSVDGNTGELFF. The CDR3 nucleotides read TGCAGCGTTGACGGTAACACCGGGGAGCTGTTTTTT.

The rearrangement joins TRBV5-4 to TRBJ2-1, with unresolved D. CDR1 is SGHNT and CDR2 is YYREEE in the germline V gene (reference sequence). V lost 0 bases and J 2 bases, leaving 9 bases between the germline ends. This CDR3 is built from 15 residues. CDR3 sequence: CASSLAGFAYNEQFF. CDR3 coding DNA: TGTGCCAGCAGCTTGGCGGGTTTTGCCTACAATGAGCAGTTCTTC.

This clone has a handful of counts. The chain employs TRBV29-1 and TRBJ1-1, with 8 bases matching TRBD1. Germline trimming cut 4 bases from V and 12 bases from J; bases unmatched to any gene: 7. This CDR3 has 11 amino acids. In germline, CDR1 is SQVTM, CDR2 ANQGSEA. The CDR3 here is CSVAQDRASFF. DNA of the CDR3: TGCAGCGTTGCCCAGGACAGGGCGTCTTTCTTT.

This clone was counted only a few times. The chain combines TRBV29-1 with TRBJ1-1; TRBD1 matches 7 bases. V shed 8 bases, J shed 2 bases, and the junction held 8 bases outside the gene matches. From germline, CDR1 is SQVTM and CDR2 ANQGSEA. This CDR3 has 13 amino acids. The CDR3 DNA reads as TGCAGCTCGACAGGGTCCCCTAACACTGAAGCTTTCTTT. The encoded protein is CSSTGSPNTEAFF.

J is TRBJ2-7 and V is TRBV5-1; D call uncertain. Trimming removed 4 bases at V and 6 bases at J, with 14 bases between. The germline V gene has CDR1 SGHRS and CDR2 YFSETQ. The CDR3 loop spans 13 amino acids. DNA of the CDR3: TGCGCCAGCAGCCTTGCTTTGGACGCCGAGCAGTACTTC. It yields the protein CASSLALDAEQYF.

This clone was found a few times. The rearrangement links TRBV7-2 to TRBJ2-5; D unresolved. V was clipped by 3 bases and J by 4 bases, with 12 bases between them. There are 14 residues in the CDR3. Per germline, CDR1 SGHTA and CDR2 FQGNSA. The CDR3 DNA reads as TGTGCCAGCAGCTTTAACGGCGTTGGAGAGACCCAGTACTTC. Translation gives CASSFNGVGETQYF.

V is TRBV11-2 and J is TRBJ2-5; D perhaps matches TRBD2 (7 bases). Germline-derived CDR1 and CDR2 are SGHAT and FQNNGV. The V gene lost 3 bases and the J gene lost 7 bases, with 9 bases spanning the gap. This CDR3 comprises 12 residues. CDR3: CASSLGGGTQYF. Written as DNA, the CDR3 is TGTGCCAGCAGCTTGGGAGGGGGGACCCAGTACTTC.

V gene TRBV29-1 combines with J gene TRBJ1-2; TRBD1 is a possible D gene (5 bases). Trimming pared 6 bases from V and 3 bases from J, leaving 17 bases between. The germline V gene encodes CDR1 SQVTM and CDR2 ANQGSEA. The CDR3 extends over 14 amino acids. The CDR3 spells CSVTPRALYYGYTF. The CDR3 nucleotides read TGCAGCGTAACCCCCAGGGCACTGTACTATGGCTACACCTTC. Looking up the rest from reference TRBV29-1 and TRBJ1-2 gives the full variable domain: SAVISQKPSRDICQRGTSLTIQCQVDSQVTMMFWYRQQPGQSLTLIATANQGSEATYESGFVIDKFPISRPNLTFSTLTVSNMSPEDSSIYLCSVTPRALYYGYTFGSGTRLTVV.

This clone turned up a few times. This sequence joins TRBV14 and TRBJ1-2; no clear D. The germline V gene encodes CDR1 SGHDN and CDR2 FVKESK. Trimming shortened V by 4 bases and J by 8 bases, and 11 bases separated the two germline ends. The length of the CDR3 is 12 residues. The CDR3 loop is CASSLNFEGYTF. CDR3 DNA sequence: TGTGCCAGCAGCCTTAACTTTGAGGGCTACACCTTC. The full variable domain, in which reference TRBV14 and TRBJ1-2 provide the parts outside the CDR3, is EAGVTQFPSHSVIEKGQTVTLRCDPISGHDNLYWYRRVMGKEIKFLLHFVKESKQDESGMPNNRFLAERTGGTYSTLKVQPAELEDSGVYFCASSLNFEGYTFGSGTRLTVV.

The chain recombines TRBV4-2 with TRBJ2-5; unclear D gene. CDR1 LGHNA and CDR2 YNFKEQ come from the germline V gene. Deletions cut 5 bases from V and 2 bases from J, with 9 bases between. The CDR3 sequence is 13 residues long. The CDR3 DNA reads as TGTGCCAGCAGCATCAACCTTCAAGAGACCCAGTACTTC. This translates into CASSINLQETQYF.

The chain uses TRBV14 and TRBJ1-2; D is unresolved. V was clipped by 0 bases and J by 8 bases, with 7 bases between them. This CDR3 is 12 amino acids long. Germline V gene data show CDR1 as SGHDN and CDR2 as FVKESK. The CDR3: CASSQDRRGYTF. Written as DNA, the CDR3 is TGTGCCAGCAGCCAAGACCGGAGGGGCTACACCTTC.

In this sample, this clone turned up a few times. This chain joins TRBV18 and TRBJ2-7; TRBD1 might be the D (6 bases). V was trimmed by 2 bases and J by 2 bases, leaving 16 bases between them. CDR3 length equals 16 residues. Germline V gene lookup returns CDR1 KGHSH and CDR2 LQKENI. CDR3 region: CASSPSGQLPPYEQYF. CDR3 bases: TGTGCCAGCTCACCAAGCGGACAGTTACCACCCTACGAGCAGTACTTC. The full variable domain, with the rest looked up from reference TRBV18 and TRBJ2-7, is NAGVMQNPRHLVRRRGQEARLRCSPMKGHSHVYWYRQLPEEGLKFMVYLQKENIIDESGMPKERFSAEFPKEGPSILRIQQVVRGDSAAYFCASSPSGQLPPYEQYFGPGTRLTVT.

The chain combines TRBV30 with TRBJ1-1; D remains ambiguous. The V gene lost 6 bases and the J gene lost 1 base, with 6 bases spanning the gap. There are 11 residues in the CDR3. Germline lookup yields CDR1 GTSNPN and CDR2 SVGIG (reference sequence). CDR3 nucleotides: TGTGCCTGTGCACAGAACACTGAAGCTTTCTTT. Its translation: CACAQNTEAFF.

This clone was counted between two and nine times. This chain links TRBV29-1 with TRBJ2-2; D might be TRBD2 (5 bases). The CDR3 length is 12 residues. With 7 bases removed from V and 6 bases from J, the gap between germline ends came to 12 bases. Germline V gene lookup returns CDR1 SQVTM and CDR2 ANQGSEA. CDR3 protein: CSAGGAPGELFF. Written as DNA, the CDR3 is TGCAGCGCTGGAGGCGCTCCCGGGGAGCTGTTTTTT.

The V gene is TRBV30, the J gene TRBJ1-1; 9 bases agree with TRBD1. J gave up 0 bases and V 3 bases, and 5 bases lay outside the gene matches. CDR1 and CDR2 from the germline V gene are GTSNPN and SVGIG (reference sequence). This CDR3 comprises 15 residues. The CDR3 nucleotides read TGTGCCTGGAGGGGACAGGGAGGAATGAACACTGAAGCTTTCTTT. Translation gives CAWRGQGGMNTEAFF.

This chain uses TRBV11-2 with TRBJ2-1; D not certain. The CDR3 runs 16 residues. Trimming shortened V by 3 bases and J by 1 base, and 13 bases separated the two germline ends. The germline V gene encodes CDR1 SGHAT and CDR2 FQNNGV. CDR3 bases: TGTGCCAGCAGCTTTGACTGGACCCCTTCCTACAATGAGCAGTTCTTC. Residues: CASSFDWTPSYNEQFF.

V usage is TRBV28 and J usage is TRBJ1-5; the D gene is possibly TRBD1 (5 bases). Trimming removed 6 bases from V and 4 bases from J, with 10 bases in between. Looked up from germline, CDR1 is MDHEN and CDR2 is SYDVKM. The CDR3 runs 13 residues. CDR3 protein: CASRMTENQPQHF. CDR3 in DNA: TGTGCCAGCAGAATGACAGAGAATCAGCCCCAGCATTTT.

The J gene is TRBJ2-3, the V gene TRBV29-1; D remains ambiguous. V was shortened by 7 bases and J by 4 bases, with 9 bases between the two germline ends. This CDR3 spans 11 amino acids. Germline loops: CDR1 SQVTM, CDR2 ANQGSEA. CDR3 loop: CSASWADTQYF. For the CDR3, the DNA is TGCAGCGCCTCGTGGGCAGATACGCAGTATTTT.